One sample yielded the 22 T cell receptor beta chains listed below, sequenced in a study of cytomegalovirus exposure and HLA in healthy donors. PCR primers comprised 60 Vbeta and 13 Jbeta primers. Sequencing used immunoSEQ multiplex PCR; TCRdb keeps in-frame clones, though not all of them. The data show under 200,000 clones, with 79% seen just once and around 0.74% held by the top ten. The sequenced sample consisted of PBMCs. The origin of the receptors is a woman between 40 and 55 years old in good health and CMV-seronegative.

This sequence joins TRBV6-5 and TRBJ1-2; 10 bases match TRBD1. V lost 4 bases and J lost 2; bases outside the gene matches: 7. The CDR3 loop spans 16 amino acids. Germline V CDR1 and CDR2: MNHEY, SVGAGI. CDR3 sequence: CASSSPGQGTNYGYTF. The CDR3 bases are TGTGCCAGCAGTTCCCCGGGACAGGGGACCAACTATGGCTACACCTTC.

The chain is built from TRBV27 and TRBJ2-5; 13 bases are a match to TRBD2. Germline-derived CDR1 and CDR2 are MNHEY and SMNVEV (reference sequence). This CDR3 is built from 15 residues. V was clipped by 4 bases and J by 6 bases; unmatched bases: 5. The CDR3 nucleotides read TGTGCCAGCAGTTCCGGGACTAGCGGGACGAAGACCCAGTACTTC. Residues: CASSSGTSGTKTQYF.

The CDR3 DNA sequence: TGTGCCAGCACCCGGAGAGAGTTTACCGGCTCACCCCTCCACTTT. This gives the protein CASTRREFTGSPLHF. This sequence joins TRBV6-6 and TRBJ1-6; D is unclear. The V gene lost 7 bases and the J gene lost 10 bases, with 20 bases spanning the gap. Germline assignment: CDR1 MNHNY and CDR2 SVGAGI (reference sequence). CDR3 length: 15 amino acids.

The J gene is TRBJ1-2, the V gene TRBV14; maybe TRBD1 (5 bases). Between the trimmed V and J ends, which lost 0 bases and 4 bases, there was a span of 9 bases. This CDR3 comprises 14 residues. CDR1 is SGHDN and CDR2 is FVKESK in the germline V gene. In nucleotides, the CDR3 is TGTGCCAGCAGCCAAGACGCGGGGCCCTATGGCTACACCTTC. This translates into CASSQDAGPYGYTF.

This clone was counted a few times. The rearrangement joins TRBV6-1 to TRBJ1-1; 9 bases are shared with TRBD1. This CDR3 has 14 amino acids. Germline CDR1 is MNHNS and CDR2 is SASEGT. The V segment lost 2 bases and the J segment 4 bases; nucleotides outside the gene matches: 2. CDR3 amino acids: CASSEWTGATEAFF. Here the CDR3 DNA reads TGTGCCAGCAGTGAATGGACAGGGGCCACTGAAGCTTTCTTT.

The J gene is TRBJ2-1, the V gene TRBV6-5; TRBD2 matches at 10 bases. The CDR3 is 16 residues long. Germline lookup yields CDR1 MNHEY and CDR2 SVGAGI. V was clipped by 1 base and J by 6 bases; unmatched bases: 6. The CDR3 sequence: CASSYFTSGIGNEQFF. The CDR3 bases are TGTGCCAGCAGTTACTTTACTAGCGGGATTGGCAATGAGCAGTTCTTC.

The genes are TRBV5-1 and TRBJ2-7, with 9 nucleotides matching TRBD2. Germline-derived CDR1 and CDR2 are SGHRS and YFSETQ. V was pared by 5 bases and J by 4 bases, with 4 bases of the junction left unmatched. The CDR3 is made up of 13 amino acids. CDR3 residues: CASSLAGPYEQYF. The CDR3 bases are TGCGCCAGCAGTCTAGCGGGGCCTTACGAGCAGTACTTC.

This chain links TRBV11-1 with TRBJ2-7; possibly TRBD1 for D (5 bases). Trimming cost V 6 bases and J 1 base, with 10 bases left between them. Germline CDR1 reads SGHAT; CDR2 reads FQDESV (reference sequence). The CDR3 contains 13 residues. Here the CDR3 DNA reads TGTGCCAGCAGTCGACGGACATCCTACGAGCAGTACTTC. Translation: CASSRRTSYEQYF.

The rearrangement links TRBV19 to TRBJ2-7, with TRBD2 as a possible D gene (6 bases). Germline CDR1 and CDR2: LNHDA and SQIVND (reference sequence). There are 17 residues in the CDR3. The germline V and J ends were trimmed by 3 bases and 3 bases, with 21 bases remaining between them. CDR3 sequence reads: CASSIGGRRTYFYEQYF. The CDR3 DNA follows: TGTGCCAGTAGTATCGGAGGGCGCAGAACCTACTTCTACGAGCAGTACTTC.

The V call is TRBV28, the J call TRBJ2-7, with D possibly TRBD1 on 6 matching bases. Germline V CDR1 and CDR2: MDHEN, SYDVKM. The V end was cut by 5 bases, the J end by 2 bases, with 16 bases between. The CDR3 extends over 15 amino acids. CDR3 residues: CASSPQGTLTYEQYF. As DNA, the CDR3 is TGTGCCAGCAGTCCCCAGGGGACCCTGACCTACGAGCAGTACTTC. Supplemented by reference TRBV28 and TRBJ2-7, the full variable domain reads DVKVTQSSRYLVKRTGEKVFLECVQDMDHENMFWYRQDPGLGLRLIYFSYDVKMKEKGDIPEGYSVSREKKERFSLILESASTNQTSMYLCASSPQGTLTYEQYFGPGTRLTVT.

This chain links TRBV6-5 with TRBJ2-1; weak D call: TRBD2 (7 bases). V was cut by 1 base and J by 4 bases, with 14 bases left in between. Germline V gene sequence: CDR1 MNHEY, CDR2 SVGAGI. This CDR3 region has 16 residues. The CDR3 protein is CASSYWRGPPYNEQFF. In DNA form, the CDR3 reads TGTGCCAGCAGTTACTGGCGGGGGCCGCCATACAATGAGCAGTTCTTC.

V gene TRBV1 combines with J gene TRBJ1-5; the table names TRBD1, a call not compared with the DNA. TRBV1 is a recognized pseudogene. The CDR3 is 18 amino acids. For the CDR3, the DNA is TGCACCAGCAGCCTTTGGGGACAGGGGTGTTTTAGCAATCAGCCCCAGCATTTT. Its protein is CTSSLWGQGCFSNQPQHF.

The V call is TRBV4-3, the J call TRBJ1-1; possible D gene TRBD1, 5 bases. Germline CDR1 reads LGHNA; CDR2 reads YSLEER. V lost 4 bases and J 0 bases, leaving 9 bases between the germline ends. This CDR3 spans 14 amino acids. The CDR3 is CASSRGEMNTEAFF. The CDR3, as DNA: TGCGCCAGCAGCCGGGGGGAGATGAACACTGAAGCTTTCTTT.

The rearrangement links TRBV7-3 to TRBJ2-5; 9 nucleotides agree with TRBD2. This CDR3 has 15 amino acids. Unmatched junction bases numbered 5, after V lost 1 base and J lost 5 bases. CDR1 SGHTA and CDR2 FQGTGA come from the germline V gene. The chain's CDR3 is CASSLRGLAGETQYF. Written as DNA, the CDR3 is TGTGCCAGCAGCTTAAGGGGACTAGCCGGGGAGACCCAGTACTTC. Filled out from reference TRBV7-3 and TRBJ2-5, the complete variable domain reads GAGVSQTPSNKVTEKGKYVELRCDPISGHTALYWYRQSLGQGPEFLIYFQGTGAADDSGLPNDRFFAVRPEGSVSTLKIQRTERGDSAVYLCASSLRGLAGETQYFGPGTRLLVL.

The chain employs TRBV2 and TRBJ1-1; TRBD1 is a possible D gene (6 bases). Germline V gene lookup returns CDR1 SNHLY and CDR2 FYNNEI. This CDR3 comprises 12 residues. Trimming cost V 8 bases and J 4 bases, with 11 bases left between them. The CDR3 DNA is TGTGCCAGCCAGACAGGACCCACTGAAGCTTTCTTT. Its protein product is CASQTGPTEAFF.

This clone was observed a handful of times. This sample includes further DNA sequences coding for the same CDR3. This chain joins TRBV6-5 and TRBJ1-5; TRBD1 might be the D (6 bases). V was clipped by 6 bases and J by 4 bases, with 10 bases between them. The CDR3 runs 13 residues. Germline CDR1 is MNHEY and CDR2 is SVGAGI. The CDR3 loop reads CASSSTGNQPQHF. The CDR3 nucleotides are TGTGCCAGCAGCTCTACAGGGAATCAGCCCCAGCATTTT.

The chain is built from TRBV10-3 and TRBJ1-5; perhaps TRBD1 as D (6 bases). With 0 bases removed from V and 6 bases from J, the gap between germline ends came to 12 bases. The germline V gene encodes CDR1 ENHRY and CDR2 SYGVKD. CDR3 size: 15 residues. The CDR3 bases are TGTGCCATCAGTGAGTCCGTGGGGGCCGGTCAGCCCCAGCATTTT. It encodes CAISESVGAGQPQHF.

This chain uses TRBV7-9 with TRBJ1-5, with D unclear. Per the germline V gene, CDR1 is SEHNR and CDR2 is FQNEAQ (reference sequence). The CDR3 runs 15 residues. Trimming left V 1 base short and J 7 bases short, with 14 bases between. The CDR3 is CASSLVPHGVQPQHF. The CDR3 DNA reads as TGTGCCAGCAGCTTAGTCCCCCACGGGGTCCAGCCCCAGCATTTT.

The J gene is TRBJ2-1, the V gene TRBV7-9; the match to TRBD1 covers 9 bases. J lost 0 bases, V lost 6 bases, and 6 bases had no gene match. The CDR3 covers 16 residues. The germline CDR1 and CDR2 sequences are SEHNR and FQNEAQ (reference sequence). CDR3: CASSWTGASSYNEQFF. The CDR3 DNA reads TGTGCCAGCAGTTGGACAGGGGCCAGCTCCTACAATGAGCAGTTCTTC. Full variable domain (outside the CDR3, taken from reference TRBV7-9 and TRBJ2-1): DTGVSQNPRHKITKRGQNVTFRCDPISEHNRLYWYRQTLGQGPEFLTYFQNEAQLEKSRLLSDRFSAERPKGSFSTLEIQRTEQGDSAMYLCASSWTGASSYNEQFFGPGTRLTVL.

The CDR3 coding sequence is TGTGCCAGCTCACCTTATGGACAGGATAACAATGAGCAGTTCTTC. Residues: CASSPYGQDNNEQFF. The rearrangement links TRBV18 to TRBJ2-1, with 7 bases lining up with TRBD1. The CDR3 loop spans 15 amino acids. Germline assignment: CDR1 KGHSH and CDR2 LQKENI. V lost 3 bases and J lost 5; bases outside the gene matches: 7.

This rearrangement joins TRBV27 to TRBJ2-7, with TRBD1 identical over 8 bases. Germline lookup yields CDR1 MNHEY and CDR2 SMNVEV (reference sequence). The CDR3 sequence is 17 residues long. V dropped 5 bases and J dropped 4; count of bases not matched to a gene: 16. The CDR3 coding sequence is TGTGCCAGCAGTGCATCGACAGGGGTCTTGAGAATATACGAGCAGTACTTC. Amino acid sequence: CASSASTGVLRIYEQYF.

The V call is TRBV28, the J call TRBJ2-7; D is possibly TRBD2 (6 bases). Germline V gives CDR1 MDHEN, CDR2 SYDVKM. The CDR3 is 16 residues long. The V end lost 8 bases, the J end lost 7 bases, and 27 bases lay between the germline ends. This CDR3 reads CASWSAGDPSVREQYF. CDR3 coding DNA: TGTGCCAGCTGGTCAGCGGGCGACCCCAGCGTGAGAGAGCAGTACTTC.